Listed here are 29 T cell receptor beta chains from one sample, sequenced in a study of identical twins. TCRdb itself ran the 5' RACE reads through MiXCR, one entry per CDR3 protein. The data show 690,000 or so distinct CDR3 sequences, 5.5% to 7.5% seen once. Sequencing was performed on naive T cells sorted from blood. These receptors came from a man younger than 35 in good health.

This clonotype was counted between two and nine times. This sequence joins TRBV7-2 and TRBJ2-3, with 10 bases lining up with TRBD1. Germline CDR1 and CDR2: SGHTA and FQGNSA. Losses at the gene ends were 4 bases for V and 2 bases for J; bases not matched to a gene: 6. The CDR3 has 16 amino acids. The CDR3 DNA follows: TGTGCCAGCAGCTCCAGGACAGGGGGGACCACAGATACGCAGTATTTT. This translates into CASSSRTGGTTDTQYF.

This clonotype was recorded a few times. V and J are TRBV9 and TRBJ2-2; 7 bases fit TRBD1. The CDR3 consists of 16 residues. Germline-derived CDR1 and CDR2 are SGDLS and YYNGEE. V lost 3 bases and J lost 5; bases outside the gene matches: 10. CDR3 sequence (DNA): TGTGCCAGCAGCGCAGAGGGGGCCATCCGGACCGGGGAGCTGTTTTTT. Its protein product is CASSAEGAIRTGELFF. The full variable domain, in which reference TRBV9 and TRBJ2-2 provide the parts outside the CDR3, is DSGVTQTPKHLITATGQRVTLRCSPRSGDLSVYWYQQSLDQGLQFLIQYYNGEERAKGNILERFSAQQFPDLHSELNLSSLELGDSALYFCASSAEGAIRTGELFFGEGSRLTVL.

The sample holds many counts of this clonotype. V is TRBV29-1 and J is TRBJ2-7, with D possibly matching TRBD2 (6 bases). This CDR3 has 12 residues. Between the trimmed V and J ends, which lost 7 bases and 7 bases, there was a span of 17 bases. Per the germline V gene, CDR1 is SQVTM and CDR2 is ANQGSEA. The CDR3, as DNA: TGCAGCGGAATCGGGAGTCGGAGAGAGCAGTACTTC. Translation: CSGIGSRREQYF.

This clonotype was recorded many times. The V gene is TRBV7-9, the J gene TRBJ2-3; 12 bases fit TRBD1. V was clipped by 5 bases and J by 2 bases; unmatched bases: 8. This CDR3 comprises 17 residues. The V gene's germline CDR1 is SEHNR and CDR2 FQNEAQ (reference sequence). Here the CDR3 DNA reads TGTGCCAGCAGCCCGGTTGGGACAGGGGGCGTCACAGATACGCAGTATTTT. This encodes CASSPVGTGGVTDTQYF.

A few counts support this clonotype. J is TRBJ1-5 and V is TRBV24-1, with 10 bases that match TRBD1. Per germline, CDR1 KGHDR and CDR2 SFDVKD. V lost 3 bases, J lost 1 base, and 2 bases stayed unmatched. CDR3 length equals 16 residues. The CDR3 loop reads CATSDGGQGSNQPQHF. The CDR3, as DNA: TGTGCCACCAGTGATGGGGGACAGGGGAGCAATCAGCCCCAGCATTTT.

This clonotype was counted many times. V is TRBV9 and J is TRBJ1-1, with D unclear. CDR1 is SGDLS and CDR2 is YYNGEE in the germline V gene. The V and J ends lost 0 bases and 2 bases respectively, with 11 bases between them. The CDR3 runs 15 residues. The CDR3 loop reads CASSVGGAYNTEAFF. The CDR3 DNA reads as TGTGCCAGCAGCGTAGGGGGTGCATATAACACTGAAGCTTTCTTT.

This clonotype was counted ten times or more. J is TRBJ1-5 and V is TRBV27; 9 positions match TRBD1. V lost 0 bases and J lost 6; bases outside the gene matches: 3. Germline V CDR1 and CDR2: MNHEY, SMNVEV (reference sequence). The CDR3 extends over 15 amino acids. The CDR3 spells CASSLSLDRGQPQHF. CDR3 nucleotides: TGTGCCAGCAGTTTATCTTTGGACAGGGGTCAGCCCCAGCATTTT.

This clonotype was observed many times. CDR3 in DNA: TGCAGTGCTAGAGACCCGGGAGGCCCGCAAATTAATGAGCAGTTCTTC. This gives the protein CSARDPGGPQINEQFF. The V gene is TRBV20-1, the J gene TRBJ2-1; 7 nucleotides agree with TRBD2. The CDR3 has 16 amino acids. CDR1 DFQATT and CDR2 SNEGSKA come from the germline V gene (reference sequence). V lost 0 bases to trimming and J lost 7 bases; unmatched junction nucleotides: 12.

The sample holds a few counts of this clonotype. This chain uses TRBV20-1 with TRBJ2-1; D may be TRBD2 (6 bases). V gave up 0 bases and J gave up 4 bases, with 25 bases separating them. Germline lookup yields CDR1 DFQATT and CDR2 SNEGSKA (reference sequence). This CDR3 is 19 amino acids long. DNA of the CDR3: TGCAGTGCTAGAGATCAATTAGGCCGGGAGTCCCTCCTTTACAATGAGCAGTTCTTC. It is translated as CSARDQLGRESLLYNEQFF.

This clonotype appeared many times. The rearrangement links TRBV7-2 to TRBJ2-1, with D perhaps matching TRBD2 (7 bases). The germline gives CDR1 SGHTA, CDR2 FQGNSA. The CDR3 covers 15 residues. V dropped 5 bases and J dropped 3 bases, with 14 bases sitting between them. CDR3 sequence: CASSMGAGVYNEQFF. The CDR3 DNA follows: TGTGCCAGCAGCATGGGGGCGGGAGTCTACAATGAGCAGTTCTTC.

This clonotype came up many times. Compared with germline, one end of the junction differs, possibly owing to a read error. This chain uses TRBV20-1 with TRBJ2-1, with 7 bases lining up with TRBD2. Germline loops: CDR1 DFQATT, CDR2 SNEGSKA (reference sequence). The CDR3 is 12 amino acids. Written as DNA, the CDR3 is TGCAGTGCTAGAATGCGCGGGACTAATCTAGCCTTC. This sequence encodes CSARMRGTNLAF.

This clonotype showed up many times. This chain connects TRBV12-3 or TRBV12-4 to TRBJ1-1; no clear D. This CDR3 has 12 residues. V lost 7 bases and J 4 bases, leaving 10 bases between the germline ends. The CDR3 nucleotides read TGTGCCAGCACCTCCTATCCCACTGAAGCTTTCTTT. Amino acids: CASTSYPTEAFF.

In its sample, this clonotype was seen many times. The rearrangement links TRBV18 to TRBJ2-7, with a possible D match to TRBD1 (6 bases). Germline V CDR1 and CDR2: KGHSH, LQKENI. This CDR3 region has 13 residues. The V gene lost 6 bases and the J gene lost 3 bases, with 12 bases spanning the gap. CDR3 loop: CASSSDRFYEQYV. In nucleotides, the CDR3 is TGTGCCAGCTCTTCTGACAGGTTCTACGAGCAGTACGTC.

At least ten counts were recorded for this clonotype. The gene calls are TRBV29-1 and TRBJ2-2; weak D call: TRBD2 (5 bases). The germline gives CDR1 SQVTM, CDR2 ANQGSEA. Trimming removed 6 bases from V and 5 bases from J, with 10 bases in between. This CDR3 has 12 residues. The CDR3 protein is CSVGLGTGELFF. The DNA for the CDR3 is TGCAGCGTCGGACTTGGGACCGGGGAGCTGTTTTTT.

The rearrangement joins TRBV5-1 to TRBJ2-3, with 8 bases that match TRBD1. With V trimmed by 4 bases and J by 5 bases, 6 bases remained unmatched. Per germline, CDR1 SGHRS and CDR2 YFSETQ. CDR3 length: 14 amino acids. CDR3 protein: CASSPGQAGDTQYF. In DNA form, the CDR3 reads TGCGCCAGCAGCCCGGGACAGGCCGGAGATACGCAGTATTTT.

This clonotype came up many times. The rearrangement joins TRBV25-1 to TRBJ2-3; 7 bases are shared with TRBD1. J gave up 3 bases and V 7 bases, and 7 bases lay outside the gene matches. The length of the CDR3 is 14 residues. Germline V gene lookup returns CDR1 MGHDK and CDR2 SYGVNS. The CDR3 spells CASKIRDSTDTQYF. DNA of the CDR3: TGTGCCAGCAAGATCCGGGACAGTACAGATACGCAGTATTTT.

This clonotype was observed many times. Written as DNA, the CDR3 is TGTGCCATCAGTGAGCCGGGTCTGACCCAGCATTTT. Encoded protein: CAISEPGLTQHF. The chain combines TRBV10-3 with TRBJ1-5; unclear D gene. CDR3 length: 12 amino acids. In germline, CDR1 is ENHRY, CDR2 SYGVKD. The V end was cut by 2 bases, the J end by 11 bases, with 10 bases between.

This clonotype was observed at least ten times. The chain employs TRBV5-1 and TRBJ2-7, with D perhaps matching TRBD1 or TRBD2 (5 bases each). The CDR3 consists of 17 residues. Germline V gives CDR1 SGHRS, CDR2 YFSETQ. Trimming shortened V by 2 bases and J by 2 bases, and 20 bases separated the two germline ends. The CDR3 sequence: CASSFGTPGHLTYEQYV. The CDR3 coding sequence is TGCGCCAGCAGCTTTGGGACGCCCGGACACCTTACCTACGAGCAGTACGTC.

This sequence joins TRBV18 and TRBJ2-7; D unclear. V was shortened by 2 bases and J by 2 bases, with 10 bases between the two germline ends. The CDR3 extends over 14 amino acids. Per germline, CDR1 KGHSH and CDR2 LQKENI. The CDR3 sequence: CASSPSTETYEQYF. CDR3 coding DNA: TGTGCCAGCTCACCATCTACGGAAACCTACGAGCAGTACTTC.

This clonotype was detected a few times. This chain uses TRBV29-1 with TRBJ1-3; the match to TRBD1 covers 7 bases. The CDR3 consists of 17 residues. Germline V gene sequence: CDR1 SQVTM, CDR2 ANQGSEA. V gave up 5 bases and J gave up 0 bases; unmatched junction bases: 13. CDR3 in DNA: TGCAGCGTTATTACGCCGGGACAGCTTATCTCTGGAAACACCATATATTTT. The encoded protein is CSVITPGQLISGNTIYF.

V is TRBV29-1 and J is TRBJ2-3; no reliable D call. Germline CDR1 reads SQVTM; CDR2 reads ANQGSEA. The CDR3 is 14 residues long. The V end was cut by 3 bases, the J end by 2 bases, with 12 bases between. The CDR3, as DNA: TGCAGCGTTGAGGGCTCGGCCGCCACAGATACGCAGTATTTT. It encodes CSVEGSAATDTQYF.

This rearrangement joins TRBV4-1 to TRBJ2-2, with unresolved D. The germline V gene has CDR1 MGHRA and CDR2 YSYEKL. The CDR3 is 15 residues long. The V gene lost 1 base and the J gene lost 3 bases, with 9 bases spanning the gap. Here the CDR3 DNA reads TGCGCCAGCAGCCAAGTCTTAGGGTACACCGGGGAGCTGTTTTTT. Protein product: CASSQVLGYTGELFF.

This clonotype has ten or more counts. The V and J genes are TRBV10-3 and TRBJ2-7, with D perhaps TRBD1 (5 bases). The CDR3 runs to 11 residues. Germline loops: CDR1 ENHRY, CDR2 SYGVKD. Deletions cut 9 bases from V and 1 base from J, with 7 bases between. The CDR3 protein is CAIQGSYEQYF. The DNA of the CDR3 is TGTGCCATTCAGGGTTCCTACGAGCAGTACTTC.

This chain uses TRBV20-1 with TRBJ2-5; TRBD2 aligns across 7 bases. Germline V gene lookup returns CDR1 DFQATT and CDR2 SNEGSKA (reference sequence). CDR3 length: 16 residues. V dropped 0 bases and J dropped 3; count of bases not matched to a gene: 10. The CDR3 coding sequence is TGCAGTGCTAGAGAGGGGGGGGGGACGGCGAAAGAGACCCAGTACTTC. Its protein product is CSAREGGGTAKETQYF.

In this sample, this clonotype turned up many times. CDR3 amino acids: CASSPHGAYGNEQFF. DNA of the CDR3: TGTGCCAGCAGCCCTCATGGGGCCTATGGGAATGAGCAGTTCTTC. The rearrangement uses TRBV14 and TRBJ2-1, with a tentative D call TRBD1 (5 bases). The CDR3 is 15 amino acids. From germline, CDR1 is SGHDN and CDR2 FVKESK. The V gene lost 4 bases and the J gene lost 7 bases, with 17 bases spanning the gap.

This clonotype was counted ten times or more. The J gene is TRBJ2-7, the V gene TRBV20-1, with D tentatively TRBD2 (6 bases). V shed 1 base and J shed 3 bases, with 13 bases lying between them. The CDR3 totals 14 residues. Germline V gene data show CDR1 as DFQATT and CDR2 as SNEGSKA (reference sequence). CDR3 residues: CSARVAGSRYEQYF. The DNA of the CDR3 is TGCAGTGCTAGAGTGGCGGGGTCCCGCTACGAGCAGTACTTC.

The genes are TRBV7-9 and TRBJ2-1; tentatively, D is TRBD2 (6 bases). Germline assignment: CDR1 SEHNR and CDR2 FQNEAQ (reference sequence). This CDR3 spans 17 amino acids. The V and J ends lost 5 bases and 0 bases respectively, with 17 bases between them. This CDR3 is CASSQTQGGTSYNEQFF. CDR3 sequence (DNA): TGTGCCAGCAGCCAGACCCAGGGCGGGACCTCCTACAATGAGCAGTTCTTC.

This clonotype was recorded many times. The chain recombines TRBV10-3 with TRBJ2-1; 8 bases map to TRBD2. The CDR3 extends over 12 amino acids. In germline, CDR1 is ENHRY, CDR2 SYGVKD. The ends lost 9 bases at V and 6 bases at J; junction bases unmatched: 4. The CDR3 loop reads CAMASGSNEQFF. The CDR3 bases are TGTGCCATGGCCAGCGGGAGCAATGAGCAGTTCTTC.

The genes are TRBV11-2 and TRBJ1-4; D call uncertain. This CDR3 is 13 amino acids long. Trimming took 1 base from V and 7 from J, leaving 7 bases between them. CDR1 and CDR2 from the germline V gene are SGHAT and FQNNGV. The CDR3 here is CASSLGPSEKLFF. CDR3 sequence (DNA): TGTGCCAGCAGCTTAGGGCCAAGTGAAAAACTGTTTTTT.